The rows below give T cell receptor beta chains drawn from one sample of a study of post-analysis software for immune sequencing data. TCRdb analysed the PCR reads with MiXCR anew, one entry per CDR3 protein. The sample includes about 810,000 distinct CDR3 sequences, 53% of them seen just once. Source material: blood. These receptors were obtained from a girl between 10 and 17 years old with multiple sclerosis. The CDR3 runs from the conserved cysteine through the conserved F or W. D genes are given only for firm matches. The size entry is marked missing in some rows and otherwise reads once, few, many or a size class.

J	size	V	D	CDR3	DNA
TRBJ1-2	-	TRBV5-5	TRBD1	CASSILQGGAGGYTF	TGTGCCAGCAGCATCTTACAGGGGGGAGCGGGTGGCTACACCTTC
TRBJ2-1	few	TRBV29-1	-	CSVRGRDLFGQFF	TGCAGCGTTAGGGGACGGGACCTATTCGGGCAGTTCTTC
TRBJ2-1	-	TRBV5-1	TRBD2	CASSPIAGGGYSEQFF	TGCGCCAGCAGTCCCATAGCGGGAGGTGGGTACAGTGAGCAGTTCTTC
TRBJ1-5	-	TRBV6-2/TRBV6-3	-	CASSWRRQSNQPQHF	TGTGCCAGCAGTTGGAGACGACAGAGCAATCAGCCCCAGCATTTT
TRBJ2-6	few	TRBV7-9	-	CASSLAGTVANVLTF	TGTGCCAGCAGCTTAGCGGGGACCGTGGCCAACGTCCTGACTTTC
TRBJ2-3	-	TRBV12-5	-	CASGPLTFSTDTQYF	TGTGCTAGTGGTCCCCTGACTTTTAGCACAGATACGCAGTATTTT
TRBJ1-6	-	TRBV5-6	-	CASSFTTVISCNSPLHF	TGTGCCAGCAGCTTCACGACCGTAATCTCGTGTAATTCACCCCTCCACTTT
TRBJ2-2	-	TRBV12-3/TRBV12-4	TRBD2	CASTPNRPGLAPGELFF	TGTGCCAGCACGCCGAATCGTCCGGGACTAGCGCCCGGGGAGCTGTTTTTT
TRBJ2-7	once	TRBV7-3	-	CASSPLIYEQYF	TGTGCCAGCAGCCCTTTAATCTACGAGCAGTACTTC
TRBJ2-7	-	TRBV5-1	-	CASSLAPEGGMFYEQYF	TGCGCCAGCAGCTTGGCCCCCGAGGGCGGAATGTTCTACGAGCAGTACTTC
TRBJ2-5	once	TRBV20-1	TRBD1	CSARRGTGTETQYF	TGCAGTGCCCGCCGGGGGACAGGGACAGAGACCCAGTACTTC
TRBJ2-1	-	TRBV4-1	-	CASSQVLTNEQFF	TGCGCCAGCAGCCAAGTTCTAACCAATGAGCAGTTCTTC
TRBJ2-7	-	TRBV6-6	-	CASSPSPGPQSYEQYF	TGTGCCAGCAGCCCCTCGCCAGGGCCCCAATCCTACGAGCAGTACTTC
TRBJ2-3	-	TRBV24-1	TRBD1	CATSDRQGSTDTQYF	TGTGCCACCAGTGATCGACAGGGGAGCACAGATACGCAGTATTTT
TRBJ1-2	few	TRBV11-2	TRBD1	CASSPRWTGDYGYTF	TGTGCCAGCAGCCCTCGCTGGACAGGGGACTATGGCTACACCTTC
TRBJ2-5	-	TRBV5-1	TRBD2	CASSLGSGGVQETQYF	TGCGCCAGCAGCTTAGGTAGCGGGGGGGTTCAAGAGACCCAGTACTTC
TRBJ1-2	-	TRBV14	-	CASSQDGPRGARYGYTF	TGTGCCAGCAGCCAAGATGGGCCCAGGGGCGCTCGCTATGGCTACACCTTC
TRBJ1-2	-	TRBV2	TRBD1	CARGQGIPPHGYTF	TGTGCCAGGGGACAGGGAATTCCCCCCCATGGCTACACCTTC
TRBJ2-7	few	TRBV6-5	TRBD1	CASSYRGQTYEQYF	TGTGCCAGCAGTTACAGGGGACAGACATACGAGCAGTACTTC
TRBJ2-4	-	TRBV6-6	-	CASSDPIWGGEQYF	TGTGCCAGCAGTGACCCCATTTGGGGTGGGGAGCAGTACTTC
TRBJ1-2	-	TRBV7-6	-	CASSFEGSGYTF	TGTGCCAGCAGCTTTGAAGGGAGCGGCTACACCTTC
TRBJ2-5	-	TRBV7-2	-	CASSPGQRGGTQYF	TGTGCCAGCAGCCCCGGACAGAGAGGAGGGACCCAGTACTTC
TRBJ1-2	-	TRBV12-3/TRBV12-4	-	CASSPRQHGYTF	TGTGCCAGCAGTCCGCGACAACATGGCTACACCTTC
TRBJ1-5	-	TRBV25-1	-	CASSEQGNGNQPQHF	TGTGCCAGCAGTGAACAGGGGAACGGCAATCAGCCCCAGCATTTT
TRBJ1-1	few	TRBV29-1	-	CSVGQGRGWNTEAFF	TGCAGCGTTGGGCAGGGGAGAGGGTGGAACACTGAAGCTTTCTTT
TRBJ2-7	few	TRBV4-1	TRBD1	CASSQDGTDIYEQYF	TGCGCCAGCAGCCAAGATGGGACAGACATCTACGAGCAGTACTTC
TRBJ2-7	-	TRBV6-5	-	CASSYSGGGGYEQYF	TGTGCCAGCAGTTACTCAGGGGGAGGGGGATACGAGCAGTACTTC
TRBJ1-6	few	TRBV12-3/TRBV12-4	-	CASSLDPRGNSPLHF	TGTGCCAGCAGTTTAGATCCCAGGGGTAATTCACCCCTCCACTTT
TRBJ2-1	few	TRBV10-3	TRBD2	CAISDGLAAYNEQFF	TGTGCCATCAGCGATGGACTAGCAGCATACAATGAGCAGTTCTTC
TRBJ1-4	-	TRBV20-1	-	CSGIGANEKLFF	TGCAGTGGTATTGGGGCTAATGAAAAACTGTTTTTT
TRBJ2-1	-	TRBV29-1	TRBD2	CSVAVAGTYNEQFF	TGCAGCGTTGCGGTAGCGGGAACCTACAATGAGCAGTTCTTC
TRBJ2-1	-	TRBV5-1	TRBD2	CASSLAGAGVVSNEQFF	TGCGCCAGCAGCTTGGCAGGAGCGGGAGTAGTATCCAATGAGCAGTTCTTC
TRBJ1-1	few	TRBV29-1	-	CSVDSRPEAFF	TGCAGCGTTGATAGCCGCCCTGAAGCTTTCTTT
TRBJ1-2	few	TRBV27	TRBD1	CASSLRGQGNYGYTF	TGTGCCAGCAGTTTACGGGGACAGGGGAACTATGGCTACACCTTC
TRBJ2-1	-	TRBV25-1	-	CASSDIAETYEQFF	TGTGCCAGCAGTGATATAGCGGAGACCTACGAGCAGTTCTTC
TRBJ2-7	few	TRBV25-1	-	CASSESQRYEQYF	TGTGCCAGCAGTGAATCCCAGAGATACGAGCAGTACTTC
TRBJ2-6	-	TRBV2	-	CASRARDSGANVLTF	TGTGCCAGCAGGGCTCGGGACTCTGGGGCCAACGTCCTGACTTTC
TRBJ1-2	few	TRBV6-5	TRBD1	CASSWRGHGYTF	TGTGCCAGCAGTTGGAGGGGGCATGGCTACACCTTC
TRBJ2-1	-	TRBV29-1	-	CSVELLFIKDSEQFF	TGCAGCGTTGAACTGCTCTTCATCAAAGACAGTGAGCAGTTCTTC
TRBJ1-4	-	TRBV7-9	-	CASSSEGEEKLFF	TGTGCCAGCAGCTCAGAGGGGGAAGAAAAACTGTTTTTT
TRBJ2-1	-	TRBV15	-	CATSADFRSHNEQFF	TGTGCCACCAGCGCTGACTTTCGCTCACACAATGAGCAGTTCTTC
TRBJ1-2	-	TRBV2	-	CASSDRGADYGYTF	TGTGCCAGCAGTGACCGGGGCGCAGACTATGGCTACACCTTC